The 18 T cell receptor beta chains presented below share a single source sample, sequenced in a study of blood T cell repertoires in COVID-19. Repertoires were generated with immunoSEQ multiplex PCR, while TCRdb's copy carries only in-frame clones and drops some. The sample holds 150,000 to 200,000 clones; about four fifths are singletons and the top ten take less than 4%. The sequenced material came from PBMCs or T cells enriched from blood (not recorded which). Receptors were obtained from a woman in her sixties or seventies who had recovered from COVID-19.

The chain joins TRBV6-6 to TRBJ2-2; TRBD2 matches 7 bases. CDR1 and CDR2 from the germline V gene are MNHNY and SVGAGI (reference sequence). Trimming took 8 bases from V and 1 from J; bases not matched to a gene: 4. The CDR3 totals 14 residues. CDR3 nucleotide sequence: TGTGCCAGCCGGCCGGGGGGGAACACCGGGGAGCTGTTTTTT. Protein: CASRPGGNTGELFF.

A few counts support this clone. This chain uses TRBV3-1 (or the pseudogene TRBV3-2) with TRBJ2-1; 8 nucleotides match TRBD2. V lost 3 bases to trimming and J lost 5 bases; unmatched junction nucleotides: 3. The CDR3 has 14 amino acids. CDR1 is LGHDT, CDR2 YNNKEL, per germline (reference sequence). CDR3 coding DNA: TGTGCCAGCAGCCACTCGGGGGGGGACAATGAGCAGTTCTTC. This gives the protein CASSHSGGDNEQFF.

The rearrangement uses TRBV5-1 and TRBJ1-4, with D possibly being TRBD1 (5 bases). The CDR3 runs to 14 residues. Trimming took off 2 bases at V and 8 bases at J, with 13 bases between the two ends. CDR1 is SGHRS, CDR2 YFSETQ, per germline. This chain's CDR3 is CASSFRQGQEKLFF. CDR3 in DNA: TGCGCCAGCAGCTTTCGGCAGGGCCAGGAAAAACTGTTTTTT.

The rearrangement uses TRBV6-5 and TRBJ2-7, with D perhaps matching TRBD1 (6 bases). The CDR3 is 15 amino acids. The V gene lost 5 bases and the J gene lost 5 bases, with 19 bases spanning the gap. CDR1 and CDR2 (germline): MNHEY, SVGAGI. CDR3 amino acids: CASSPPGQGLDEQYF. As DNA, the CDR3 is TGTGCCAGCAGTCCCCCCGGGCAGGGGCTTGACGAGCAGTACTTC.

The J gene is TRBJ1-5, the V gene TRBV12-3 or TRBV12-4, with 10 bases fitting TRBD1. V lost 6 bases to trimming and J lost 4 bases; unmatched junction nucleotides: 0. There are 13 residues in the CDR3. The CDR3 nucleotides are TGTGCCAGCAGGGGACAGGGGAATCAGCCCCAGCATTTT. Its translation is CASRGQGNQPQHF.

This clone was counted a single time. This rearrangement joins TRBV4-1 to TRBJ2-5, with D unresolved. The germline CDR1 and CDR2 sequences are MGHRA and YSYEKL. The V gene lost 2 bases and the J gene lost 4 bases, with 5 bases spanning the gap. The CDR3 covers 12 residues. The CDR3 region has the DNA TGCGCCAGCAGCCAACTCTCAGAGACCCAGTACTTC. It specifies CASSQLSETQYF.

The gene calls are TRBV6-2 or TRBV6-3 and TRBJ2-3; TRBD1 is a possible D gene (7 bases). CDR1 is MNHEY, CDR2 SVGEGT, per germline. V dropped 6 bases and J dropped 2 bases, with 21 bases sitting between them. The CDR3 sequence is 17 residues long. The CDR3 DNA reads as TGTGCCAGCAGCCGCTCCAAAACAGGGGACTTCACAGATACGCAGTATTTT. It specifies CASSRSKTGDFTDTQYF.

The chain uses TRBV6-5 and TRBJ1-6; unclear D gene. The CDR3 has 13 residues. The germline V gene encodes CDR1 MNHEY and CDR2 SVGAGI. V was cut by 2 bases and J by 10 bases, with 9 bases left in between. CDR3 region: CASSYTGESPLHF. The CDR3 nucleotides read TGTGCCAGCAGTTACACGGGTGAATCACCCCTCCACTTT.

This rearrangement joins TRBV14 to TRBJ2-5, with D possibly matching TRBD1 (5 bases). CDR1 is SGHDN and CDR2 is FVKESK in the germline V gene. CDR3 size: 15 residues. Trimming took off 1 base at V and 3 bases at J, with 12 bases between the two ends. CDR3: CASSQGEDIKETQYF. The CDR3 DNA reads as TGTGCCAGCAGCCAAGGAGAGGACATAAAAGAGACCCAGTACTTC. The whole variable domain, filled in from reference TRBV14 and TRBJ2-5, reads EAGVTQFPSHSVIEKGQTVTLRCDPISGHDNLYWYRRVMGKEIKFLLHFVKESKQDESGMPNNRFLAERTGGTYSTLKVQPAELEDSGVYFCASSQGEDIKETQYFGPGTRLLVL.

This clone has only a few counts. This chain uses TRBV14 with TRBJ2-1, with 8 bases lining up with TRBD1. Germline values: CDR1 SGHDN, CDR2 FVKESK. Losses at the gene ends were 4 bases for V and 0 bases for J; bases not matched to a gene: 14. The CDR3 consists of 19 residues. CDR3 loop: CASSRSRQGPLFSYNEQFF. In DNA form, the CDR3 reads TGTGCCAGCAGCCGTTCGAGACAGGGGCCGCTATTCTCCTACAATGAGCAGTTCTTC.

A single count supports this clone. The CDR3 DNA follows: TGTGCCAGCAGCTTACCCCAGACAGGGCGAAGAAAAGAGACCCAGTACTTC. The encoded protein is CASSLPQTGRRKETQYF. The rearrangement joins TRBV11-2 to TRBJ2-5; 7 positions agree with TRBD1. The CDR3 consists of 17 residues. After removal of 2 bases from V and 3 bases from J, the junction contained 12 bases not matched to a gene. From germline, CDR1 is SGHAT and CDR2 FQNNGV.

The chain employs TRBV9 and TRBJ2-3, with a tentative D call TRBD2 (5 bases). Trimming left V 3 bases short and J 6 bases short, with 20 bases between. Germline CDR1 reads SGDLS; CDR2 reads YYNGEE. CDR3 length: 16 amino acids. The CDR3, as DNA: TGTGCCAGCAGCGACCTTAGCGCAGGCCTGGGGGATACGCAGTATTTT. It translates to CASSDLSAGLGDTQYF.

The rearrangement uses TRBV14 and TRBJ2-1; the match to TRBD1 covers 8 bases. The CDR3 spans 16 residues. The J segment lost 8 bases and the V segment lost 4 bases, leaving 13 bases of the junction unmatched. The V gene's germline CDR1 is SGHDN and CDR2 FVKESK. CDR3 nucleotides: TGTGCCAGCAGCCTTGGGACAGGTTGGGTAGTGGATGAGCAGTTCTTC. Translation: CASSLGTGWVVDEQFF.

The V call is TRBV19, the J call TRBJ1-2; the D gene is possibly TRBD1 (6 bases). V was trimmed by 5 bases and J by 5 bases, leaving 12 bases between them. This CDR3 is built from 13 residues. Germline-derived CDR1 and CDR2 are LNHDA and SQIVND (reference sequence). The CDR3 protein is CASSHSGQYGYTF. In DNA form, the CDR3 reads TGTGCCAGTAGTCACTCCGGACAGTATGGCTACACCTTC.

CDR3 amino acids: CASSFGQGLETQYF. The CDR3 region has the DNA TGCGCCAGCAGCTTCGGACAGGGTTTAGAGACCCAGTACTTC. V gene TRBV5-1 combines with J gene TRBJ2-5, with TRBD1 matching over 8 bases. The CDR3 has 14 amino acids. CDR1 and CDR2 from the germline V gene are SGHRS and YFSETQ. J gave up 4 bases and V 2 bases, and 4 bases lay outside the gene matches.

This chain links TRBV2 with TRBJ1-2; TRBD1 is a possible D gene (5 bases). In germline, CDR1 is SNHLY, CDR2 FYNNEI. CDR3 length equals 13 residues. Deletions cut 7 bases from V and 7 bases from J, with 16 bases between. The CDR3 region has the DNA TGTGCCAGCACCGGATTTGGGGGGGGTGGCTACACCTTC. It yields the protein CASTGFGGGGYTF.

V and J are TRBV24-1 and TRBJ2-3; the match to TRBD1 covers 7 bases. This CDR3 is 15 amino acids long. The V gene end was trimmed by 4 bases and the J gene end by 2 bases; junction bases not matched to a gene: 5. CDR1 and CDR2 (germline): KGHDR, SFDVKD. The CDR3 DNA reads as TGTGCCACCAGTGACCCCGGACAGGACACAGATACGCAGTATTTT. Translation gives CATSDPGQDTDTQYF.

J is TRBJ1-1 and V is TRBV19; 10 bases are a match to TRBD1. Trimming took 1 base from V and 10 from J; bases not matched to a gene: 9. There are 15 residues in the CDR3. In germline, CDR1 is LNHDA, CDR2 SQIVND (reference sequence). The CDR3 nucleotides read TGTGCCAGTAGTATAGGTGGACAGGGGGTCGGTGGAGCTTTCTTT. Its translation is CASSIGGQGVGGAFF.